These 11 T cell receptor beta chains originate from one sample sequenced in a study of T cell changes during pregnancy in multiple sclerosis (dated by TCRdb to about 2019). The library was generated by the immunoSEQ multiplex PCR assay. TCRdb limited this immuneACCESS table to in-frame rearrangements with V and J called. A share of clones is missing; checked studies link under half to unresolved V genes, and the rest is unexplained. In all, the sample holds 100,000 to 140,000 clones, and about nine tenths of those were seen once. The ten largest clones take up 0.65% to 0.9% of the sample. The sample consisted of peripheral blood, taken in the third trimester of pregnancy. These TCRs come from a female donor in good health, enrolled as a control in a pregnancy study.

DNA of the CDR3: TGTGCCAGCAGCACCCGGGACATTCGTAACTATGGCTACACCTTC. Its translation is CASSTRDIRNYGYTF. This chain uses TRBV21-1 with TRBJ1-2; the table's D gene call, TRBD1, was not cross checked with the DNA. TRBV21-1 is a known pseudogene. There are 15 residues in the CDR3.

The chain couples TRBV7-9 to TRBJ2-7, with D perhaps TRBD1 (6 bases). Germline loops: CDR1 SEHNR, CDR2 FQNEAQ (reference sequence). The V end was cut by 1 base, the J end by 2 bases, with 6 bases between. The CDR3 contains 13 residues. This chain's CDR3 is CASSLGTAYEQYF. DNA of the CDR3: TGTGCCAGCAGCTTAGGGACAGCCTACGAGCAGTACTTC.

This rearrangement joins TRBV29-1 to TRBJ1-2, with 8 bases matching TRBD1. The CDR3 sequence is 13 residues long. J lost 8 bases, V lost 0 bases, and 5 bases had no gene match. Germline loops: CDR1 SQVTM, CDR2 ANQGSEA. CDR3 region: CSVEEQTGEGYTF. The CDR3 coding sequence is TGCAGCGTTGAAGAGCAGACAGGGGAAGGCTACACCTTC.

A single count supports this clone. The chain combines TRBV7-2 with TRBJ2-7; 11 positions agree with TRBD2. The CDR3 loop spans 15 amino acids. V trimming: 3 bases; J trimming: 6 bases; junction bases outside the gene matches: 7. Germline V gene lookup returns CDR1 SGHTA and CDR2 FQGNSA. The CDR3, as DNA: TGTGCCAGCAGCTTGGAGCCACTAGCGGGGGTCGAGCAGTACTTC. It specifies CASSLEPLAGVEQYF.

This sequence joins TRBV18 and TRBJ2-1; possible D gene TRBD1, 6 bases. V was shortened by 0 bases and J by 4 bases, with 13 bases between the two germline ends. The CDR3 sequence is 16 residues long. The germline V gene has CDR1 KGHSH and CDR2 LQKENI. CDR3 sequence: CASSPPEGQIYNEQFF. For the CDR3, the DNA is TGTGCCAGCTCACCACCGGAAGGACAGATTTACAATGAGCAGTTCTTC.

This clone was counted once. The chain links TRBV30 to TRBJ1-6; no reliable D call. This CDR3 has 12 amino acids. Germline loops: CDR1 GTSNPN, CDR2 SVGIG (reference sequence). Trimming cost V 2 bases and J 13 bases, with 12 bases left between them. CDR3 sequence (DNA): TGTGCCTGGAGTCGGGAGATCTCGCCCCTCCACTTT. It translates to CAWSREISPLHF.

The chain employs TRBV4-2 and TRBJ2-3, with TRBD1 identical over 8 bases. Germline V gene lookup returns CDR1 LGHNA and CDR2 YNFKEQ. V lost 4 bases and J lost 3; bases outside the gene matches: 9. The CDR3 totals 16 residues. Written as DNA, the CDR3 is TGTGCCAGCAGCCCGATACAGGGGGATGTGACAGATACGCAGTATTTT. It is translated as CASSPIQGDVTDTQYF.

The chain combines TRBV15 with TRBJ1-1, with 10 bases that match TRBD1. Germline V gene data show CDR1 as LNHNV and CDR2 as YYDKDF (reference sequence). The CDR3 is 14 residues long. Trimming at V came to 6 bases and at J to 5 bases, leaving 6 bases not matched to a gene. The CDR3 is CATSIDRGPTEAFF. DNA of the CDR3: TGTGCCACCAGTATCGACAGGGGGCCTACTGAAGCTTTCTTT.

The chain couples TRBV7-2 to TRBJ2-1; the D gene is possibly TRBD2 (5 bases). The CDR3 runs 12 residues. Germline-derived CDR1 and CDR2 are SGHTA and FQGNSA. V lost 2 bases to trimming and J lost 9 bases, with 8 bases between them. CDR3 in amino acids: CASSLFGSEQFF. As DNA, the CDR3 is TGTGCCAGCAGCTTATTTGGGAGTGAGCAGTTCTTC.

V usage is TRBV25-1 and J usage is TRBJ1-1; no reliable D call. V shed 6 bases and J shed 1 base, with 3 bases lying between them. Germline-derived CDR1 and CDR2 are MGHDK and SYGVNS. The CDR3 runs 11 residues. The CDR3 region has the DNA TGTGCCAGCAGGAGGAACACTGAAGCTTTCTTT. Protein: CASRRNTEAFF.

The rearrangement uses TRBV5-8 and TRBJ1-1; tentatively, D is TRBD1 (5 bases). Germline V gene lookup returns CDR1 SGHTS and CDR2 YDEGEE. There are 13 residues in the CDR3. The germline V and J ends were trimmed by 2 bases and 7 bases, with 12 bases remaining between them. CDR3 in DNA: TGTGCCAGCAGCTTATCAGGGAAGGATGAAGCTTTCTTT. Translation gives CASSLSGKDEAFF.